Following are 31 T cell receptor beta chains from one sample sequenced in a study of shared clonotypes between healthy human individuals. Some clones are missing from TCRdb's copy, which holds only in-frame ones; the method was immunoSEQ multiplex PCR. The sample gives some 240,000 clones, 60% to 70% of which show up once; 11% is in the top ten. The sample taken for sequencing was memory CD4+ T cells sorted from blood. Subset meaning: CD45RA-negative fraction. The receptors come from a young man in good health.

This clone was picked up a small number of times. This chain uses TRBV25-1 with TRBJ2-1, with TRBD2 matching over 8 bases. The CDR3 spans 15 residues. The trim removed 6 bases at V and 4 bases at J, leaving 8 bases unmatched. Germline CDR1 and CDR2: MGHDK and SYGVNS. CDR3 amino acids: CASSPIAGSYNEQFF. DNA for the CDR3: TGTGCCAGCAGCCCAATAGCGGGGTCTTACAATGAGCAGTTCTTC.

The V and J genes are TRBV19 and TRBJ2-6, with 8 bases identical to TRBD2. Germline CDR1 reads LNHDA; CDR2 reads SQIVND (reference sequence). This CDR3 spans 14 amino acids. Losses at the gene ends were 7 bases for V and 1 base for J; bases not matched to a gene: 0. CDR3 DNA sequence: TGTGCCAGTACGGGGGGGTCTGGGGCCAACGTCCTGACTTTC. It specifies CASTGGSGANVLTF. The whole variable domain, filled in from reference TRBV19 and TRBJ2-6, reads DGGITQSPKYLFRKEGQNVTLSCEQNLNHDAMYWYRQDPGQGLRLIYYSQIVNDFQKGDIAEGYSVSREKKESFPLTVTSAQKNPTAFYLCASTGGSGANVLTFGAGSRLTVL.

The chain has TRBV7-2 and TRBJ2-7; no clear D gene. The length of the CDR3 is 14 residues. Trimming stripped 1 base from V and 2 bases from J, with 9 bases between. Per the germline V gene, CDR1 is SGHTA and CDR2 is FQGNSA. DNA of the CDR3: TGTGCCAGCAGCTTAGAACGGGTCACCTACGAGCAGTACTTC. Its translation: CASSLERVTYEQYF.

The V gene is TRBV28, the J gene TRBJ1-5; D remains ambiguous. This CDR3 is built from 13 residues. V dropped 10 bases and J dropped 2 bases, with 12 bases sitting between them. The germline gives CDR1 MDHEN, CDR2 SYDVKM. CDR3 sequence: CAIAGRGNQPQHF. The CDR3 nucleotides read TGTGCCATCGCCGGTCGGGGCAATCAGCCCCAGCATTTT.

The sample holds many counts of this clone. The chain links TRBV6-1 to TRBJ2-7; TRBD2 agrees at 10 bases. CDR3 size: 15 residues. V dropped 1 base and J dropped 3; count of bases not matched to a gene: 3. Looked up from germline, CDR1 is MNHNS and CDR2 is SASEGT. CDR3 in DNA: TGTGCCAGCAGTGAAGACTCTAGCGGGAGCTACGAGCAGTACTTC. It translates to CASSEDSSGSYEQYF.

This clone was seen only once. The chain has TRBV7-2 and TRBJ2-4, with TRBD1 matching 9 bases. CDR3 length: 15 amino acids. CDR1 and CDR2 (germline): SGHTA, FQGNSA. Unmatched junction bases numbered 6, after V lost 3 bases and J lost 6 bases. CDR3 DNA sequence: TGTGCCAGCAGCTTTGTACAGGGGGCGGGAAACATTCAGTACTTC. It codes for CASSFVQGAGNIQYF.

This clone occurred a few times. CDR3 region: CASSPIATDTGELFF. In DNA form, the CDR3 reads TGTGCCAGCTCACCCATCGCGACAGACACCGGGGAGCTGTTTTTT. J is TRBJ2-2 and V is TRBV18; maybe TRBD1 (5 bases). V lost 3 bases and J lost 3, with 11 bases in between. The germline V gene has CDR1 KGHSH and CDR2 LQKENI. This CDR3 has 15 residues. The full variable domain, its missing parts supplied by reference TRBV18 and TRBJ2-2, is NAGVMQNPRHLVRRRGQEARLRCSPMKGHSHVYWYRQLPEEGLKFMVYLQKENIIDESGMPKERFSAEFPKEGPSILRIQQVVRGDSAAYFCASSPIATDTGELFFGEGSRLTVL.

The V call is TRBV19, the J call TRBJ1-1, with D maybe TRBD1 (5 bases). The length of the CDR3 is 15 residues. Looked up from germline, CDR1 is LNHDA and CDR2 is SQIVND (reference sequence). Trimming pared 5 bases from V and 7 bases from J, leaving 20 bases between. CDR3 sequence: CASSGGWAGDSEAFF. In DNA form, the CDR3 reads TGTGCCAGTAGTGGCGGCTGGGCAGGTGACAGTGAAGCTTTCTTT. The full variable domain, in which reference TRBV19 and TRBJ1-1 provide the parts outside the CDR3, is DGGITQSPKYLFRKEGQNVTLSCEQNLNHDAMYWYRQDPGQGLRLIYYSQIVNDFQKGDIAEGYSVSREKKESFPLTVTSAQKNPTAFYLCASSGGWAGDSEAFFGQGTRLTVV.

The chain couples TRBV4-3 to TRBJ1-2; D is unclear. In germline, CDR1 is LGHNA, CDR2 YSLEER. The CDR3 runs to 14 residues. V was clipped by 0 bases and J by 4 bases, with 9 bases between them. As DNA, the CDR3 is TGCGCCAGCAGCCAAGATCGAAGGGTCTATGGCTACACCTTC. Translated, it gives CASSQDRRVYGYTF.

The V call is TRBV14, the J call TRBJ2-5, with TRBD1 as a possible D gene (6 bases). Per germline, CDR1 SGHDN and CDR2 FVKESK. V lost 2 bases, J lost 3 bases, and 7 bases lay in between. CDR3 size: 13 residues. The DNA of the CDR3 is TGTGCCAGCAGCCAAAACAGGGAAGAGACCCAGTACTTC. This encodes CASSQNREETQYF.

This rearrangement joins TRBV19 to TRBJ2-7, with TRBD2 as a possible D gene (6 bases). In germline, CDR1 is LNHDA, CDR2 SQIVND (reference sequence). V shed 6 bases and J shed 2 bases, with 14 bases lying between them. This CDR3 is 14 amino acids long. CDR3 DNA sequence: TGTGCCAGTAGAACCTACGCGGGGACCTACGAGCAGTACTTC. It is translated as CASRTYAGTYEQYF.

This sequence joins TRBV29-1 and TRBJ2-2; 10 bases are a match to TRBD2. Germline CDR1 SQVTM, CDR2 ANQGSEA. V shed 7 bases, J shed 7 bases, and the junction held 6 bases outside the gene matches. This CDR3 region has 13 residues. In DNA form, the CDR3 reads TGCAGCGCCGGGACTAGCGCTGGCGGGGAGCTGTTTTTT. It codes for CSAGTSAGGELFF.

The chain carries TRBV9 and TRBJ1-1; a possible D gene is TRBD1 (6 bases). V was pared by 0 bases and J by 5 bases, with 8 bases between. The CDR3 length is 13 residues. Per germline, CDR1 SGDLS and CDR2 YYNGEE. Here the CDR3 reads CASSVEGGTEAFF. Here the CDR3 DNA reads TGTGCCAGCAGCGTAGAGGGGGGTACTGAAGCTTTCTTT.

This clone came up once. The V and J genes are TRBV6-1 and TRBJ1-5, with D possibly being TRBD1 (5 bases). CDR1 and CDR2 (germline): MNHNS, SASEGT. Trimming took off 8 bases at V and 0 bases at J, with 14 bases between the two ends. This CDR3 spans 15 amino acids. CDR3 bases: TGTGCCAGCTGGGGGGGAAGTTATAGCAATCAGCCCCAGCATTTT. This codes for CASWGGSYSNQPQHF.

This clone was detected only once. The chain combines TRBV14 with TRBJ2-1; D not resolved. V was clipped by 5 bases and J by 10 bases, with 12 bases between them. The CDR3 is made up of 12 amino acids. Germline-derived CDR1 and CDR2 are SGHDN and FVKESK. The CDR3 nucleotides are TGTGCCAGCAGCTCTATAGCCCCCGAGCAGTTCTTC. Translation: CASSSIAPEQFF.

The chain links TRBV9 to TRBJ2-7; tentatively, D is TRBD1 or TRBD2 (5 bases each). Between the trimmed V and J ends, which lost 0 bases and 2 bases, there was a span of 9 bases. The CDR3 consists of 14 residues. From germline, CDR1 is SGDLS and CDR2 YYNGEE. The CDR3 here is CASSVGDGTYEQYF. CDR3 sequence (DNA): TGTGCCAGCAGCGTAGGGGACGGAACCTACGAGCAGTACTTC.

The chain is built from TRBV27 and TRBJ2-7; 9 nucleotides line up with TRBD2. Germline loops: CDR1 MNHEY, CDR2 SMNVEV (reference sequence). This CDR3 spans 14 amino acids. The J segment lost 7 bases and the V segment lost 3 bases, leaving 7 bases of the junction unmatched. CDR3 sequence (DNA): TGTGCCAGCAGTTTGGCGGGAGGGCCAGAGGAGCAGTACTTC. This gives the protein CASSLAGGPEEQYF.

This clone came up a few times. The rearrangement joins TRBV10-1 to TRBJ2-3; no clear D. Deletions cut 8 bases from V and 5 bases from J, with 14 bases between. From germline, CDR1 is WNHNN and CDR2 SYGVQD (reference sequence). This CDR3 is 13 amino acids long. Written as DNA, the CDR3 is TGCGCCAGCGCGAGGAAGGCACGAGATACGCAGTATTTT. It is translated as CASARKARDTQYF.

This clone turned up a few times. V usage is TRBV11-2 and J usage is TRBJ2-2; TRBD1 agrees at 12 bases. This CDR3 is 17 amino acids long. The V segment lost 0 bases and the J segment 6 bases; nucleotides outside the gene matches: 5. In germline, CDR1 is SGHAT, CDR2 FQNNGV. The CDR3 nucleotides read TGTGCCAGCAGCTTAGATGGGGGACAGGGGGCCCCCGGGGAGCTGTTTTTT. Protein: CASSLDGGQGAPGELFF.

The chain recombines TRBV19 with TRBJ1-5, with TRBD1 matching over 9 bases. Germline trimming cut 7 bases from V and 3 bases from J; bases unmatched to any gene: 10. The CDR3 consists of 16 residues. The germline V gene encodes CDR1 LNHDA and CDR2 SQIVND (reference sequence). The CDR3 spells CASIPPGQGLNQPQHF. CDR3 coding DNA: TGTGCCAGTATTCCCCCGGGACAGGGCCTCAATCAGCCCCAGCATTTT.

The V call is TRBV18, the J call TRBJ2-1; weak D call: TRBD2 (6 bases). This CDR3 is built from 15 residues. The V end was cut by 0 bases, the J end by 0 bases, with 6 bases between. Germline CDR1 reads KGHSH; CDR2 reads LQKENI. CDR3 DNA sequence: TGTGCCAGCTCACCACCGGGAGGCTCCTACAATGAGCAGTTCTTC. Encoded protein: CASSPPGGSYNEQFF.

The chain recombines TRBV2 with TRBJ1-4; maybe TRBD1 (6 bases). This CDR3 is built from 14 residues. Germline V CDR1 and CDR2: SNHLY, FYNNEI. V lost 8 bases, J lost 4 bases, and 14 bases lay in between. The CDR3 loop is CASYRVPRNEKLFF. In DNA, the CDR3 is TGTGCCAGCTACAGGGTTCCCCGTAATGAAAAACTGTTTTTT.

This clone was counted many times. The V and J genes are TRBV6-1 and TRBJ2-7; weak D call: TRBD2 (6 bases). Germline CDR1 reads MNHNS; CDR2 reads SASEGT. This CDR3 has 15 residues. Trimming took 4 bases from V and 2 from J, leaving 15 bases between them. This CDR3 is CASSGGLSWAYEQYF. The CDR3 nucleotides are TGTGCCAGCAGTGGGGGACTGAGCTGGGCCTACGAGCAGTACTTC.

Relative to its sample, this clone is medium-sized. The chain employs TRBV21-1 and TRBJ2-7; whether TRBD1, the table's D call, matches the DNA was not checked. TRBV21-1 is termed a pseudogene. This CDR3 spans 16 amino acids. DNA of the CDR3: TGTGCCAGCAGCAAAGGGTGGGGCAGAGTAGGCTACGAGCAGTACTTC. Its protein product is CASSKGWGRVGYEQYF.

DNA of the CDR3: TGCAGTGCTAGCCGGTGGGGGGAGCTGTTTTTT. Translating gives CSASRWGELFF. The chain carries TRBV20-1 and TRBJ2-2, with D uncertain. The CDR3 totals 11 residues. V was pared by 3 bases and J by 8 bases, with 7 bases between. Germline lookup yields CDR1 DFQATT and CDR2 SNEGSKA (reference sequence).

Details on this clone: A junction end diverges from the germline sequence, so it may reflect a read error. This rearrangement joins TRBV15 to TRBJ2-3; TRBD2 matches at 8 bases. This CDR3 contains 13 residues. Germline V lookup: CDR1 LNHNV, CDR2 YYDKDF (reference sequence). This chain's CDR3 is CATSSDPSLAGWF. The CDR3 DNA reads TGTGCCACCAGCAGTGACCCCAGCCTAGCGGGCTGGTTT.

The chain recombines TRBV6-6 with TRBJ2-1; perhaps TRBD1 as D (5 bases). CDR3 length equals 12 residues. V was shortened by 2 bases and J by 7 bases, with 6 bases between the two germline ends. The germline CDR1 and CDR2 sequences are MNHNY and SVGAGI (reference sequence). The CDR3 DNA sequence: TGTGCCAGCAGTTACGGGGCAAATGAGCAGTTCTTC. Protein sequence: CASSYGANEQFF.

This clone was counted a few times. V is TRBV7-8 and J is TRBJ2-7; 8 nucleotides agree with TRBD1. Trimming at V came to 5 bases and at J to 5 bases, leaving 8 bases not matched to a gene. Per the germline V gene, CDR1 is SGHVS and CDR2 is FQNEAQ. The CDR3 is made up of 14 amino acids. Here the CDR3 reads CASSRDRTLDEQYF. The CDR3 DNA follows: TGTGCCAGCAGCCGGGACAGGACTCTGGACGAGCAGTACTTC.

The CDR3 DNA is TGTGCCAGCAGCTTGGACAGGTTCGATGAGCAGTTCTTC. The encoded protein is CASSLDRFDEQFF. The V gene is TRBV7-6, the J gene TRBJ2-1; 7 bases map to TRBD1. The CDR3 runs 13 residues. Germline V gene lookup returns CDR1 SGHVS and CDR2 FNYEAQ. Trimming removed 3 bases from V and 8 bases from J; junction bases left unmatched: 4.

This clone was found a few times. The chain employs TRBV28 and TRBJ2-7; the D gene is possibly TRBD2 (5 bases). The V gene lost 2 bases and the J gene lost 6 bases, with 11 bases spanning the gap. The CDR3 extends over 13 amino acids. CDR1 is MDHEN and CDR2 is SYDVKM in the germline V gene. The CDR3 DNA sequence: TGTGCCAGCAGTTTAACGGGGATGGGCGAGCAGTACTTC. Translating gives CASSLTGMGEQYF.

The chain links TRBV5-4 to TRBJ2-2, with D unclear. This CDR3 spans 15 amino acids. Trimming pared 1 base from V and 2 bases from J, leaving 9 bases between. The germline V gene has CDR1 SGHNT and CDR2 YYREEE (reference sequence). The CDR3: CASSLLGTNTGELFF. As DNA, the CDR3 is TGTGCCAGCAGCTTGCTCGGCACCAACACCGGGGAGCTGTTTTTT.